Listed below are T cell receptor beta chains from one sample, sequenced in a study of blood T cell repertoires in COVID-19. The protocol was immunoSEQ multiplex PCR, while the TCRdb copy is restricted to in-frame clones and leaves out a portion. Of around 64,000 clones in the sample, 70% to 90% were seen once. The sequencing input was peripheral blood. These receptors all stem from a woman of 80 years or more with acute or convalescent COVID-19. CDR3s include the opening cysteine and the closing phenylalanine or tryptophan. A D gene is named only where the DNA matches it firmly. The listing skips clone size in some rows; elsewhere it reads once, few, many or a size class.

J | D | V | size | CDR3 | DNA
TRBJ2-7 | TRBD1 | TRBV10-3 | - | CAISNRGFYEQYF | TGTGCCATCAGCAACAGGGGGTTCTACGAGCAGTACTTC
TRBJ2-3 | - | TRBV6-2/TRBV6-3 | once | CASSVQRAGYF | TGTGCCAGCAGTGTCCAACGAGCTGGGTATTTT
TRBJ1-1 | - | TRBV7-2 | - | CASSQGVNTEAFF | TGTGCCAGCAGTCAAGGGGTAAACACTGAAGCTTTCTTT
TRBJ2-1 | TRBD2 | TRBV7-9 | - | CASRETGTSWEQFF | TGTGCCAGCAGGGAAACCGGGACTAGCTGGGAGCAGTTCTTC
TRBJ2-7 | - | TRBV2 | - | CASSTGLLQSYEQYF | TGTGCCAGCAGTACGGGACTGTTGCAGTCCTACGAGCAGTACTTC
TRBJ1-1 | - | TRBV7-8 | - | CASSARGNTEAFF | TGTGCCAGCAGCGCCCGGGGAAACACTGAAGCTTTCTTT
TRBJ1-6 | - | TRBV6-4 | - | CASSYSLTGNSPLHF | TGTGCCAGCAGTTATTCTCTGACGGGTAATTCACCCCTCCACTTT
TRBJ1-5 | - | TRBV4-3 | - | CASSQEVSSGNQPQHF | TGCGCCAGCAGCCAAGAGGTTTCTAGCGGGAATCAGCCCCAGCATTTT
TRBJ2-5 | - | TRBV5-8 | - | CASRLVAVKETQYF | TGTGCCAGCAGGCTCGTGGCTGTCAAAGAGACCCAGTACTTC
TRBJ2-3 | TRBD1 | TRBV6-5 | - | CASSYLTGTGADTQYF | TGTGCCAGCAGTTACTTGACCGGGACAGGGGCGGATACGCAGTATTTT
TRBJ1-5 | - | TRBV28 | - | CASSLWQGYNQPQHF | TGTGCCAGCAGTTTATGGCAGGGTTACAATCAGCCCCAGCATTTT
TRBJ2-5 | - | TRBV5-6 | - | CASSFVRGETQYF | TGTGCCAGCAGTTTTGTTAGGGGGGAGACCCAGTACTTC
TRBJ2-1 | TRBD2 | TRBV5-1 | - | CASSTRLAGLGDEQFF | TGCGCCAGCAGCACTAGACTAGCGGGGCTGGGGGATGAGCAGTTCTTC
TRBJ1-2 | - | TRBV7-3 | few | CASSLTGGANYGYTF | TGTGCCAGCAGCTTAACGGGGGGAGCTAACTATGGCTACACCTTC
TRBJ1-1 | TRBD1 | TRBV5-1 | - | CASSTGTANTEAFF | TGCGCCAGCAGCACCGGGACAGCGAACACTGAAGCTTTCTTT
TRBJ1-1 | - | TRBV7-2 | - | CASSGGGWNTEAFF | TGTGCCAGCAGCGGGGGGGGATGGAACACTGAAGCTTTCTTT
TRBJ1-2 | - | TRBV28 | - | CASKFWAGYTF | TGTGCCAGCAAATTTTGGGCTGGCTACACCTTC
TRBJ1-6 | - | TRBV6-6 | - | CASTGWALNSPLHF | TGTGCCAGTACAGGGTGGGCCCTAAATTCACCCCTCCACTTT
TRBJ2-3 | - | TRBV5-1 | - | CASSASRGAQRDTQYF | TGCGCCAGCAGCGCCTCCCGGGGGGCGCAAAGGGATACGCAGTATTTT
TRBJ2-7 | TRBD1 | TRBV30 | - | CAWSQQGASYEQYF | TGTGCCTGGAGTCAACAGGGGGCATCCTACGAGCAGTACTTC
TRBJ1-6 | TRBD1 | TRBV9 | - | CASSVAGQGNSPLHF | TGTGCCAGCAGCGTAGCTGGACAGGGCAATTCACCCCTCCACTTT
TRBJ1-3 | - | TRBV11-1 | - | CASSQPGLPVDTIYF | TGTGCCAGCAGTCAACCGGGACTCCCCGTGGACACCATATATTTT